This TCR beta chain was documented in a study of tumor and adjacent non-tumor tissue in lung cancer (dated by TCRdb to about 2018). About the study as a whole: By cancer type, the cohort comprised eleven to twelve adenocarcinoma patients, a couple of squamous cell carcinoma patients and 1 small cell lung cancer patient. The roughly 15 patients were aged roughly 30 to 80 years, included about ten men and 5 women, and had TNM stage I to III disease. Approximately 31 paired specimens, one tumor and one normal lung sample per patient, were profiled by TCRbeta CDR3 sequencing. The study compared bulk TCRbeta repertoires between lung tumor tissue and matched distant non-tumor lung tissue from over twelve lung cancer patients. A total of some 130,000,000 productive TCRbeta reads were generated by sequencing, corresponding to an average of about 4.2 million reads per sample. The full study reports these points: The top 100 clones accounted for a significantly larger cumulative portion of the repertoire in normal lung than in tumor tissue. TCR diversity (inverse Simpson) was significantly higher in tumor than in normal lung tissue (431.37 vs 166.20, P = 0.0075, Mann-Whitney U test). Younger patients had significantly higher TCR diversity, and higher tumor TCR diversity was associated with shorter overall and disease-free survival. Because peripheral blood was not sequenced, blood TCRbeta repertoires in the lung cancer patients of the study were not examined. With only roughly 14 patients in the cohort, the authors noted that larger samples and more detailed clinical data are needed. The methods do not name the sequencing platform or mention unique molecular identifiers.

RNA was isolated from bulk unsorted tissue, and RNA quality was assessed with a NanoDrop ND-1000 and an Agilent 2100. Newly diagnosed lung cancer patients without prior chemotherapy who had been admitted for thoracic surgery in China between August and November 2014 were enrolled as donors. Anyone who had undergone radiotherapy or chemotherapy before, or who had another cancer at the same time, was left out of the study. Surgical tissue pieces of about 1-2.1 cm3 were preserved in RNAlater solution and stored at -80 °C until use. In regard to this clonotype: Its antigen is unknown. This may stem from a read error, because a much larger clone lies one nucleotide away.

The library was obtained by multiplex PCR. The instrument was an Illumina HiSeq 2500. TCRbeta libraries were constructed through three rounds of nested PCR with primers (Table S4) according to protocols adapted from ARM-PCR. Before sequencing, PCR products in the 200-500 bp range were cut out of the gel and cleaned up using the QIAquick gel extraction kit. In the original analysis: Reads were cleaned with Trimmomatic, merged with FLASH into complete CDR3 sequences, and assigned to V(D)J germline segments with MiTCR. VDJtools was used to compute clonal diversity as the inverse Simpson's index. A read counted as productive if the sequence was in-frame and lacked a premature stop codon. TCRdb reprocessed the public reads (quality trimming at Q25 with fastp, clone calling with MiXCR) and kept in-frame beta chains. CDR3 protein duplicates are merged, each entry listing the most common genes and DNA. TCRdb, not the authors, supplied the V and J calls. Present in this sample are some 80,000 distinct CDR3 sequences, about two thirds of which were seen just once. 8% to 10% of the sample rests with the top ten.

V and J are truncated by 4 bases and 5 bases respectively, leaving an intervening sequence of 18 bases. As encoded in the germline V gene, CDR1 is SGHRS while CDR2 is YFSETQ. The CDR3 runs 15 amino acids, cysteine and phenylalanine included. Only the CDR3 region is kept as DNA, spanning 45 bases read in frame from base 1. This TCR was recovered from a middle-aged woman with non-small cell lung cancer. In this chain, TRBV5-1 is recombined with TRBJ2-5, with TRBD2 as a weak D call on 5 bases. The specimen was lung tumor tissue. The bases read TGCGCCAGCAGCCGTCTGAGAGGGAGCCGGGAGACCCAGTACTTC. Its amino acids are CASSRLRGSRETQYF. The reference TRBV5-1 and TRBJ2-5 proteins fill in what lies around the CDR3, so the full variable domain reads KAGVTQTPRYLIKTRGQQVTLSCSPISGHRSVSWYQQTPGQGLQFLFEYFSETQRNKGNFPGRFSGRQFSNSRSEMNVSTLELGDSALYLCASSRLRGSRETQYFGPGTRLLVL.